This TCR beta chain was captured in a study of T cells in Graves' hyperthyroidism and ophthalmopathy. Germline assignment: CDR1 MNHNS and CDR2 SASEGT. CDR3 length: 15 amino acids. The investigators amplified TCR beta CDR3 regions from RNA transcripts. The study used the HTBI primer set for a first-round RT-PCR of the TCR CDR3. TCRdb itself ran the multiplex PCR reads through MiXCR, one entry per CDR3 protein. The sample records some 800,000 distinct CDR3 sequences, 38% being singletons. This clonotype was found a few times. At one end the junction does not follow the germline gene, possibly because of a read error.

Sequenced sample: blood. The source of this sequence is a man younger than 35 with Graves' hyperthyroidism. The chain carries TRBV6-1 and TRBJ2-7; unclear D gene. CDR3 sequence (DNA): TGTGCCAGCAGCGAAGGGCCCCCTCCTTCCTACGAGCAGTACTTC. This gives the protein CASSEGPPPSYEQYF.